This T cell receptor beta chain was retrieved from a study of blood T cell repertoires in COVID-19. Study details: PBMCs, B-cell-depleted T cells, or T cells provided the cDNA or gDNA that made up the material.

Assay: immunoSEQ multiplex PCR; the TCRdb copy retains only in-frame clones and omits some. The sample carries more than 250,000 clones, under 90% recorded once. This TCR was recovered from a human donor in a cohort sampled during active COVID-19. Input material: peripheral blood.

CDR3 nucleotides: TGCGCCAGCAGCCAAGATATCTATCAGCCCCAGCATTTT. Translating it yields CASSQDIYQPQHF. The rearrangement joins TRBV4-3 to TRBJ1-5; D gene uncertain. The germline V gene has CDR1 LGHNA and CDR2 YSLEER. The CDR3 is made up of 13 amino acids. V gave up 0 bases and J gave up 5 bases, with 5 bases separating them.